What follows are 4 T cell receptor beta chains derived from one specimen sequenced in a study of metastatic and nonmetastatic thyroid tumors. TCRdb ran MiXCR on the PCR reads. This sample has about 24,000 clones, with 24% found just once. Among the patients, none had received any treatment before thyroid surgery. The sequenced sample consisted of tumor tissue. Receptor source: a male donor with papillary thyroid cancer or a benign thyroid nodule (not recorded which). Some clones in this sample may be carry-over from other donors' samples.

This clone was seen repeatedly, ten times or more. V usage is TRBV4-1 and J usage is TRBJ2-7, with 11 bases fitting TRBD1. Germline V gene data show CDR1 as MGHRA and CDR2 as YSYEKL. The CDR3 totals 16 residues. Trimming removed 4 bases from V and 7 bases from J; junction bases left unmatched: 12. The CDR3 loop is CASSRAGTGGSGEQYF. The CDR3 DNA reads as TGCGCCAGCAGCCGGGCCGGGACAGGGGGTTCTGGGGAGCAGTACTTC.

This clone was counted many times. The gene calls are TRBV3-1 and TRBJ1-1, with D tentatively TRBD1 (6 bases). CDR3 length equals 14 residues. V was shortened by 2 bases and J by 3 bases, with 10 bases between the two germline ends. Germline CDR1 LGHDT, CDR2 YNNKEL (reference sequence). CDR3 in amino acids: CASSQTGRDTEAFF. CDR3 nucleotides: TGTGCCAGCAGCCAAACAGGGAGGGACACTGAAGCTTTCTTT.

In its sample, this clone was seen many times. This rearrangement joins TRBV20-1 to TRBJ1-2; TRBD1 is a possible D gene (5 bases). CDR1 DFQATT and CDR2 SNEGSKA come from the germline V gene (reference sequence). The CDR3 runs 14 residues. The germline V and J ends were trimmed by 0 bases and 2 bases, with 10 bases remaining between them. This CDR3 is CSAREQADNYGYTF. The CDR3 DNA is TGCAGTGCTAGAGAACAGGCGGACAACTATGGCTACACCTTC.

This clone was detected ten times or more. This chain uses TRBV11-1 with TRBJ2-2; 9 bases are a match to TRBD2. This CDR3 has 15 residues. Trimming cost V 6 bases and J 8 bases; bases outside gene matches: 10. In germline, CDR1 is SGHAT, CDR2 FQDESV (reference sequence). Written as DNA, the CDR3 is TGTGCCAGCAGACTCGACTGGAGCGGGAGGGGGGAGCTGTTTTTT. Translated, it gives CASRLDWSGRGELFF.